This entry describes one T cell receptor beta chain. Its antigen is still unknown. An amount of RNA that ranged from 0.5 to 1 ug was reverse transcribed with random hexamers. TCR beta CDR3 was amplified by immunoSEQ covering 54 Vbeta and 13 Jbeta. TCRdb ran MiXCR on the immunoSEQ multiplex PCR reads and lists one entry per CDR3 protein. The repertoire includes about 200,000 distinct CDR3 sequences, about 95% of them detected once, and roughly 0.088% sits in the top ten. The sequenced target, TCR beta, came from blood CD8+ and CD4+ T cells. Negative isolation was used for CD8+ and CD4+ T cells, and FACS enrichment was applied to TEMRA cells. The germline CDR1 and CDR2 sequences are SGHTA and FQGNSA. This CDR3 region has 15 residues. V lost 2 bases, J lost 1 base, and 10 bases lay in between. This entry comes from a study of CD8 T cells in Susac syndrome. The study's findings and limits: The study conceded that relatively few individuals underwent its TCR sequencing and HLA analysis.

V gene TRBV7-2 combines with J gene TRBJ2-3; TRBD1 might be the D (5 bases). The TCR comes from a human donor with multiple sclerosis. Sequencing was performed on CD4+ T cells from PBMCs. The CDR3 sequence is CASSLRIQGTDTQYF. CDR3 nucleotide sequence: TGTGCCAGCAGCTTAAGGATACAGGGCACAGATACGCAGTATTTT. The full variable domain, rest sourced from reference TRBV7-2 and TRBJ2-3, is GAGVSQSPSNKVTEKGKDVELRCDPISGHTALYWYRQSLGQGLEFLIYFQGNSAPDKSGLPSDRFSAERTGGSVSTLTIQRTQQEDSAVYLCASSLRIQGTDTQYFGPGTRLTVL.